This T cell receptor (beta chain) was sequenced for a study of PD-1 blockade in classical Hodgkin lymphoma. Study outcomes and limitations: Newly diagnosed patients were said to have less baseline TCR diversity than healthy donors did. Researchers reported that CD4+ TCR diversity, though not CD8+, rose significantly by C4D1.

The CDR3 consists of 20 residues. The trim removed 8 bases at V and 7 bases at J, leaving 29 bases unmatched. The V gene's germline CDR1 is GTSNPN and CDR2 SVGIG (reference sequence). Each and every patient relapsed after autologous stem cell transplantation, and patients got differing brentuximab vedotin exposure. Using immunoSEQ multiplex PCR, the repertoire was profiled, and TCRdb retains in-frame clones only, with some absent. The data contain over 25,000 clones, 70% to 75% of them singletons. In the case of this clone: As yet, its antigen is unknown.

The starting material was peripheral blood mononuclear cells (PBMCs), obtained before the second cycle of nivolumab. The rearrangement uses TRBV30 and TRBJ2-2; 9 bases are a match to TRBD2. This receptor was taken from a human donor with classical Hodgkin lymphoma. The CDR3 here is CARRDGHVFGGGAEDGELFF. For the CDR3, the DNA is TGTGCCAGAAGGGACGGCCACGTATTTGGCGGGGGGGCCGAGGACGGGGAGCTGTTTTTT.